The clone carrying this TCR beta chain has a count of ten or more. The sample comes from a study of molecular identifiers for immune sequencing clone quantification. TCRdb re-analysed the PCR reads in MiXCR, keeping a single row per CDR3 protein. The sample holds a few hundred thousand distinct CDR3 sequences; around 25% are singletons and the top ten take 0.76%. The receptor was isolated from a human donor in good health. Some libraries in this study had Jurkat cell RNA spiked in. Sequenced input: naive CD8+ T cells from blood, with Jurkat cell RNA spiked in. Subset denoted: FACS-sorted CD8+CD4-CCR7+CD45RA+ naive T cells.

The CDR3 nucleotides read TGCGCCAGCAGCCAAGAAAACTTACTTGAAGCTTTCTTT. Its protein is CASSQENLLEAFF. V gene TRBV4-1 combines with J gene TRBJ1-1, with D unresolved. The CDR3 is 13 amino acids. V was clipped by 0 bases and J by 7 bases, with 9 bases between them. CDR1 is MGHRA and CDR2 is YSYEKL in the germline V gene.